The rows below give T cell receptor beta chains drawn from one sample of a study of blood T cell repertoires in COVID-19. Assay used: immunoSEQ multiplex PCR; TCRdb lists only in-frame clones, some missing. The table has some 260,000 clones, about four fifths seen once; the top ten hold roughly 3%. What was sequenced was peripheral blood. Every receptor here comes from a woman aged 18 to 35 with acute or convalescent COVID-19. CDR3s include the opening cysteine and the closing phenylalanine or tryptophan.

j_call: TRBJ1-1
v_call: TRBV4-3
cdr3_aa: CASSHPGQGMTEAFF

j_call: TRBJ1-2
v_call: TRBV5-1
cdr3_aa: CASSQGQDYGYTF

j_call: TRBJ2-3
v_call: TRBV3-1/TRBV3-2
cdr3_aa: CASSTGFPTDTQYF

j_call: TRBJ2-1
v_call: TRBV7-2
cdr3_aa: CASSLAGTSDYNEQFF

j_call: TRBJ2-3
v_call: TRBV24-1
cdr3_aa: CATSEGVTGRSTDTQYF

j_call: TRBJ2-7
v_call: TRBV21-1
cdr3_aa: CASITWDRAYEQYF

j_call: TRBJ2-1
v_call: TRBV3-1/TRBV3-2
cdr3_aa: CASSPRGLSSGNEQFF

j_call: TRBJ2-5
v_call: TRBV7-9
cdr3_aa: CASSSAGGAETQYF

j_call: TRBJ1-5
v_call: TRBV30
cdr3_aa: CAWSPSPLAPQHF

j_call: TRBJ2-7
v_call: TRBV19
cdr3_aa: CASSIFYSYEQYF

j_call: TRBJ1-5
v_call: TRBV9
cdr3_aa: CASSPRPEFNAQHF

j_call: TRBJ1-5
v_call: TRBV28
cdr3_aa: CASSSPFWSQPQHF

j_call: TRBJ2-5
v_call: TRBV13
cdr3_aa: CASSLERTAQETQYF

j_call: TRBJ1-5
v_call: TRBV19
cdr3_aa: CASSIPRSNQPQHF

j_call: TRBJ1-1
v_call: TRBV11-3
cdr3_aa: CASSLGRGMDTEAFF

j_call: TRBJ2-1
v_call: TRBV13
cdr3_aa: CASSPTGTSGTYEQFF

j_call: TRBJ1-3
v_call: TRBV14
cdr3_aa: CASSQGLWTGWGNTIYF

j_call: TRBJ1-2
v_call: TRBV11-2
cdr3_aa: CASSLGGYGYTF

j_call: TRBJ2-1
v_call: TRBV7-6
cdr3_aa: CASSPGDRLYNEQFF

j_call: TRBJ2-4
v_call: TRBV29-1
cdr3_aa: CSVEGLVEAGVGQNIQYF

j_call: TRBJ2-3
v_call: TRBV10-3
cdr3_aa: CAITGRAGDTQYF

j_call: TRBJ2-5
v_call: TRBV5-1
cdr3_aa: CASSRYRGVQETQYF

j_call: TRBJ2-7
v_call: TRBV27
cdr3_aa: CASSLDLGSSSYEQYF

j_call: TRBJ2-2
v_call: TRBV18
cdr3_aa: CASSPLTGENTGELFF

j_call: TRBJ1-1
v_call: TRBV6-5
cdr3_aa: CASTGVSNTEAFF

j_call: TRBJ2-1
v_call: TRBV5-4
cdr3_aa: CASSSGGARGLNEQFF

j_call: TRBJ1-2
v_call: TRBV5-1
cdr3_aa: CASSTGDRGVGYTF

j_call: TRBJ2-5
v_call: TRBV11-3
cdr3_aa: CASSQGTSNLETQYF

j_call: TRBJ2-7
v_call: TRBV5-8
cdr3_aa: CASSLGTGGYEQYF

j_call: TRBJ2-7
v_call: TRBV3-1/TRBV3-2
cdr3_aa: CASSLAWSSYEQYF

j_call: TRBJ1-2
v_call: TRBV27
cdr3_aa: CASSFGGQGDGYTF

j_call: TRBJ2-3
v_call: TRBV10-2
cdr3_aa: CASSDPFSGSTDTQYF

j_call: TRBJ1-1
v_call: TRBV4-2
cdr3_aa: CAREAGQLNTEAFF

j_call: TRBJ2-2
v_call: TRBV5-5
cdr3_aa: CASSPKAGGYTGELFF

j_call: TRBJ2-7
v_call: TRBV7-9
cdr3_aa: CASSSSSGRVYEQYF

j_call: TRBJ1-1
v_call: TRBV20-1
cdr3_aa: CSASIRADFDTEAFF

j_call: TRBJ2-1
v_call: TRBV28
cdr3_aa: CASTSGTQYNEQFF

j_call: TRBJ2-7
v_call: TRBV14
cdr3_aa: CASSLSGTSPYEQYF

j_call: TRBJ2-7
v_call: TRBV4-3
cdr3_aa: CASSQLRGPYEQYF

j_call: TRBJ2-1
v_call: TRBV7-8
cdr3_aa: CASSLGGASGYNEQFF

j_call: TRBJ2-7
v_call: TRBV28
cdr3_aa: CASSPPSGRIEQYF

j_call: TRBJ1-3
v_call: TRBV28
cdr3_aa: CASSKGHPSGNTIYF

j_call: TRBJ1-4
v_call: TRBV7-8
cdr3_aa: CASSRTGDEKLFF

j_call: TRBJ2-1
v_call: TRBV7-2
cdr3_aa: CASSLEREDYNEQFF

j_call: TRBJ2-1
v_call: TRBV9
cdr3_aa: CASSFRGYNEQFF

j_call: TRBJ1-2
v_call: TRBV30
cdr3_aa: CAWNYGGSGYTF

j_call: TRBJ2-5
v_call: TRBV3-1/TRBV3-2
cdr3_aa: CASMRDQETQYF

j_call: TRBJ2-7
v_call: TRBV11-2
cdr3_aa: CASSLGHGQGFGEQYF

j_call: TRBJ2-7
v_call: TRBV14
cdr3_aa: CASSPWTGSMVGYEQCF

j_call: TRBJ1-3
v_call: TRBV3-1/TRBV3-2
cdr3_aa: CASSQESNTIYF

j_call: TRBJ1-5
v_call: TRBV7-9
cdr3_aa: CASSSTGVRGQPQHF

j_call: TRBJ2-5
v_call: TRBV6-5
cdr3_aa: CASSYSNRGLETQYF